This TCR beta chain came from a study of regulatory T cells in long-lasting Graves disease. This clonotype has a count of ten or more. Antigen: not known. The study, taken as a whole, reports: Segments TRBV28, TRBJ1-2 and TRBJ2-5 showed preferential usage in persistent disease.

Described time point: newly diagnosed GD, antithyroid drugs for less than 3 months. Construction of the TCR library relied on RNA isolated from PBMCs. Peripheral blood, about 10 milliliters per patient, was collected in EDTA tubes. In building TCR beta libraries, iRepertoire HTBI primers were used together with Arm-PCR of CDR3 regions. Authors' methods: Samples revealed roughly 62 TRBV and over twelve TRBJ segments. TCRdb analysed the multiplex PCR reads with MiXCR anew, one entry per CDR3 protein. The V and J calls, along with clone size, are taken from TCRdb and not from the paper's own processing. Of under 300,000 distinct CDR3 sequences listed, roughly 18% are singletons. Between the trimmed V and J ends, which lost 6 bases and 8 bases, there was a span of 19 bases. Germline V gives CDR1 MNHEY, CDR2 SVGEGT. The CDR3 contains 14 residues. These data were likewise used in another study, on T cells in Graves' hyperthyroidism and ophthalmopathy.

The specimen comprised peripheral blood mononuclear cells (PBMCs), sampled at new diagnosis, from a patient treated with antithyroid drugs. The chain has TRBV6-2 or TRBV6-3 and TRBJ1-2, with D maybe TRBD1 (5 bases). The origin of this receptor is a woman under 40 with Graves disease. In DNA form, the CDR3 reads TGTGCCAGCAGGGGACCGACGCTGGGAGGGGGCTACACCTTC. This gives the protein CASRGPTLGGGYTF.